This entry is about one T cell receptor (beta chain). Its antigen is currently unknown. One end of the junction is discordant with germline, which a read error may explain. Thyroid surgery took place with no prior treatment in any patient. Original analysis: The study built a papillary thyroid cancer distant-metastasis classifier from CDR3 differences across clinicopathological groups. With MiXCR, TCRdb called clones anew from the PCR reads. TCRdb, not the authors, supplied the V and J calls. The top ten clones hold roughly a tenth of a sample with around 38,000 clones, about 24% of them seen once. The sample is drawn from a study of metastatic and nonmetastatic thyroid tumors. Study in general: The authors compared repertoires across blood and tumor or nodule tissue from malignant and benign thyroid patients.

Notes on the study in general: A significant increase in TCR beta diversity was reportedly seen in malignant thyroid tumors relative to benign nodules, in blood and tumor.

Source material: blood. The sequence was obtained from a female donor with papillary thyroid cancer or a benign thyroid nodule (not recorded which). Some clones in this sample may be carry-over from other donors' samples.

CDR3 sequence: CASSPETGPRYGQYF. CDR3 nucleotides: TGTGCCAGCTCACCTGAGACAGGCCCCCGTTACGGGCAGTACTTC. V usage is TRBV18 and J usage is TRBJ2-7; D possibly corresponds to TRBD1 (6 bases). This CDR3 is built from 15 residues. Germline V CDR1 and CDR2: KGHSH, LQKENI.